This T cell receptor (beta chain) stems from a study of CD8 T cells in Susac syndrome. Sequencing of TCR beta covered CD8+ and CD4+ T cells obtained from blood. TEMRA cells were enriched by FACS, while CD8+ and CD4+ T cells were obtained through a negative isolation that was performed magnetically. A quantity of about 0.45 to 1 ug RNA underwent reverse transcription using random hexamers. The amplification used immunoSEQ multiplex PCR on TCR beta CDR3; it spanned 54 Vbeta and 13 Jbeta. TCRdb used MiXCR to reprocess the immunoSEQ multiplex PCR reads, holding one entry per CDR3 protein. The table records under 200,000 distinct CDR3 sequences, 90% to 95% of them present only once. This TCR came from a human donor in good health. Sequencing input: CD4+ T cells from PBMCs.

The CDR3 region has the DNA TGTGCCAGCAGCCCTGGACAAGCACGACGGTTGTTTTTT. Its translation: CASSPGQARRLFF. This chain connects TRBV7-2 to TRBJ1-4; a possible D gene is TRBD1 (5 bases). CDR3 length: 13 residues. The V gene lost 5 bases and the J gene lost 15 bases, with 19 bases spanning the gap. Per germline, CDR1 SGHTA and CDR2 FQGNSA.